Reported below is one T cell receptor (beta chain). The CDR3 is 15 residues long. Per germline, CDR1 SNHLY and CDR2 FYNNEI. V shed 7 bases and J shed 0 bases, with 13 bases lying between them. This entry is derived from a study of blood T cell repertoires in COVID-19. Clones were read by immunoSEQ multiplex PCR, and TCRdb kept only the in-frame ones, dropping some. Here the sample spans 82,000 or so clones, around 89% being singletons. This receptor was obtained from a woman in her fifties or sixties with acute COVID-19. The source material was PBMCs or T cells enriched from blood (not recorded which). The genes are TRBV2 and TRBJ1-5; no clear D. The CDR3 sequence is CASTRELDSNQPQHF. DNA for the CDR3: TGTGCCAGCACTCGAGAGCTAGATAGCAATCAGCCCCAGCATTTT.